Listed here are 28 T cell receptor beta chains from one sample, sequenced in a study of identical twins. In TCRdb, the 5' RACE reads were re-called with MiXCR into one record per CDR3 protein. Of 450,000 to 650,000 distinct CDR3 sequences listed, over 8.5% are singletons. These same records also appear under a second study, on yellow fever vaccine responses in identical twins.

The source material was PBMCs. The receptors were sampled from a young woman in good health.

A few counts support this clonotype. The rearrangement uses TRBV7-9 and TRBJ2-7; 8 bases agree with TRBD1. V lost 1 base to trimming and J lost 6 bases; unmatched junction nucleotides: 8. The CDR3 contains 15 residues. Looked up from germline, CDR1 is SEHNR and CDR2 is FQNEAQ (reference sequence). The CDR3 loop reads CASSLGGTGLAEQYF. The DNA for the CDR3 is TGTGCCAGCAGCTTAGGTGGGACAGGTCTGGCCGAGCAGTACTTC.

CDR3: CATGGLISYEQYF. CDR3 sequence (DNA): TGTGCCACTGGGGGACTAATTTCCTACGAGCAGTACTTC. The rearrangement uses TRBV10-3 and TRBJ2-7; 7 bases line up with TRBD2. Trimming cost V 10 bases and J 1 base; bases outside gene matches: 7. CDR1 ENHRY and CDR2 SYGVKD come from the germline V gene. This CDR3 contains 13 residues.

The J gene is TRBJ2-1, the V gene TRBV24-1; TRBD2 agrees at 10 bases. Germline V CDR1 and CDR2: KGHDR, SFDVKD. J lost 6 bases, V lost 1 base, and 5 bases had no gene match. The CDR3 has 16 residues. CDR3 DNA sequence: TGTGCCACCAGTGATTTAGCGGGAGGGCTATCCAATGAGCAGTTCTTC. Its protein product is CATSDLAGGLSNEQFF.

CDR3 amino acids: CASSDLHRDQETQYF. CDR3 nucleotide sequence: TGTGCCAGCAGCGACCTCCACAGAGATCAAGAGACCCAGTACTTC. This rearrangement joins TRBV5-6 to TRBJ2-5; D ambiguous. CDR3 length equals 15 residues. Germline CDR1 reads SGHDT; CDR2 reads YYEEEE. The V and J ends lost 4 bases and 2 bases respectively, with 15 bases between them.

The chain has TRBV29-1 and TRBJ2-5; D uncertain. CDR3 length: 13 residues. Trimming removed 7 bases from V and 2 bases from J, with 14 bases in between. Per germline, CDR1 SQVTM and CDR2 ANQGSEA. CDR3 DNA: TGCAGCGGTCAAGACGCCCTACAAGAGACCCAGTACTTC. This sequence encodes CSGQDALQETQYF.

This clonotype has just a few counts. The CDR3, as DNA: TGTGCCAGCAGCCAAGAAAAGGAGGGGATAGATGTCTCCGGGGAGCTGTTTTTT. Encoded protein: CASSQEKEGIDVSGELFF. The rearrangement joins TRBV4-2 to TRBJ2-2, with a weak D call TRBD2 (6 bases). This CDR3 contains 18 residues. V shed 0 bases and J shed 6 bases, with 20 bases lying between them. Germline CDR1 and CDR2: LGHNA and YNFKEQ.

The V call is TRBV10-1, the J call TRBJ2-3; 7 bases align to TRBD1. The CDR3 length is 14 residues. Germline assignment: CDR1 WNHNN and CDR2 SYGVQD (reference sequence). Unmatched junction bases numbered 4, after V lost 3 bases and J lost 4 bases. CDR3 loop: CASSDGQVADTQYF. The CDR3 DNA follows: TGCGCCAGCAGTGACGGACAGGTGGCAGATACGCAGTATTTT.

This clonotype has just a few counts. V usage is TRBV28 and J usage is TRBJ2-1, with TRBD1 identical over 9 bases. The CDR3 contains 15 residues. Per germline, CDR1 MDHEN and CDR2 SYDVKM. The J segment lost 8 bases and the V segment lost 4 bases, leaving 9 bases of the junction unmatched. The CDR3 spells CASSSRDRDFYEQFF. As DNA, the CDR3 is TGTGCCAGCAGTTCCCGGGACAGGGATTTCTATGAGCAGTTCTTC.

The table lists this clonotype with a few counts. The genes are TRBV12-5 and TRBJ2-3; tentative D call: TRBD2 (5 bases). The CDR3 extends over 15 amino acids. V was trimmed by 5 bases and J by 3 bases, leaving 15 bases between them. Germline values: CDR1 LGHNT, CDR2 FRNRAP. This chain's CDR3 is CASGPQGSGTDTQYF. In nucleotides, the CDR3 is TGTGCTAGTGGTCCCCAAGGGTCGGGGACAGATACGCAGTATTTT.

This clonotype was observed many times. The chain recombines TRBV11-2 with TRBJ2-2, with D perhaps TRBD1 (6 bases). The CDR3 contains 15 residues. In germline, CDR1 is SGHAT, CDR2 FQNNGV. V lost 6 bases and J lost 6, with 17 bases in between. CDR3 nucleotide sequence: TGTGCCAGCAGTATAGGGGGAGTGCAATCCGGGGAGCTGTTTTTT. Translation gives CASSIGGVQSGELFF.

This clonotype was detected many times. V and J are TRBV20-1 and TRBJ1-2; D unresolved. With 3 bases removed from V and 2 bases from J, the gap between germline ends came to 16 bases. CDR3 length: 15 residues. Germline V lookup: CDR1 DFQATT, CDR2 SNEGSKA (reference sequence). The CDR3 loop is CSASGLNEGNYGYTF. The CDR3 nucleotides are TGCAGTGCTAGTGGGTTGAATGAGGGAAACTATGGCTACACCTTC.

This clonotype was seen ten or more times. The chain uses TRBV13 and TRBJ2-1; the D gene could be TRBD1 or TRBD2 (5 bases each). CDR1 is PRHDT and CDR2 is FYEKMQ in the germline V gene (reference sequence). The length of the CDR3 is 14 residues. V was pared by 8 bases and J by 0 bases, with 11 bases between. The DNA for the CDR3 is TGTGCCAGCGGGGACGTTAGCTCCTACAATGAGCAGTTCTTC. It yields the protein CASGDVSSYNEQFF. The whole variable domain, filled in from reference TRBV13 and TRBJ2-1, reads AAGVIQSPRHLIKEKRETATLKCYPIPRHDTVYWYQQGPGQDPQFLISFYEKMQSDKGSIPDRFSAQQFSDYHSELNMSSLELGDSALYFCASGDVSSYNEQFFGPGTRLTVL.

There are many counts of this clonotype. V usage is TRBV7-9 and J usage is TRBJ2-2; 7 bases agree with TRBD1. Germline V gives CDR1 SEHNR, CDR2 FQNEAQ (reference sequence). V lost 5 bases and J lost 2; bases outside the gene matches: 8. CDR3 length equals 16 residues. CDR3 coding DNA: TGTGCCAGCAGCCCACGGGACAGCGCAAACACCGGGGAGCTGTTTTTT. Protein sequence: CASSPRDSANTGELFF.

This clonotype has just a few counts. The chain couples TRBV4-3 to TRBJ1-2; D not certain. This CDR3 is 13 amino acids long. Trimming stripped 1 base from V and 4 bases from J, with 7 bases between. Germline assignment: CDR1 LGHNA and CDR2 YSLEER. The CDR3 bases are TGCGCCAGCAGCCAAGCCCAGGCCTATGGCTACACCTTC. Translated: CASSQAQAYGYTF.

Only a few counts were recorded for this clonotype. V and J are TRBV6-1 and TRBJ2-6; D gene unclear. V lost 5 bases, J lost 4 bases, and 21 bases lay in between. The CDR3 sequence is 18 residues long. Germline CDR1 is MNHNS and CDR2 is SASEGT. CDR3 bases: TGTGCCAGCAGTAAGGCGTTATTGGCGAAGGGCGGGGCCAACGTCCTGACTTTC. Translation: CASSKALLAKGGANVLTF.

At least ten counts were recorded for this clonotype. The chain carries TRBV12-3 or TRBV12-4 and TRBJ2-4, with D tentatively TRBD2 (5 bases). This CDR3 has 16 amino acids. The V gene lost 6 bases and the J gene lost 0 bases, with 15 bases spanning the gap. The CDR3 protein is CASSGGSPVAKNIQYF. CDR3 DNA sequence: TGTGCCAGCAGCGGAGGCAGTCCAGTAGCCAAAAACATTCAGTACTTC.

This clonotype came up many times. The genes are TRBV4-3 and TRBJ2-3; D gene ambiguous. The CDR3 runs 15 residues. Germline V gene sequence: CDR1 LGHNA, CDR2 YSLEER. V was shortened by 0 bases and J by 1 base, with 8 bases between the two germline ends. The CDR3 DNA sequence: TGCGCCAGCAGCCAAGATCAGGTCCGCACAGATACGCAGTATTTT. This gives the protein CASSQDQVRTDTQYF.

This clonotype has a handful of counts. The chain has TRBV7-2 and TRBJ1-1, with D possibly being TRBD1 (6 bases). The V end lost 5 bases, the J end lost 6 bases, and 16 bases lay between the germline ends. CDR1 and CDR2 (germline): SGHTA, FQGNSA. The CDR3 spans 14 residues. The CDR3 sequence: CASSPPQGKAEAFF. The CDR3 bases are TGTGCCAGCAGCCCCCCACAGGGAAAGGCTGAAGCTTTCTTT.

This clonotype was seen a few times. The chain couples TRBV7-2 to TRBJ2-1, with D hard to call. Germline assignment: CDR1 SGHTA and CDR2 FQGNSA. This CDR3 is built from 15 residues. Between the trimmed V and J ends, which lost 1 base and 4 bases, there was a span of 11 bases. CDR3 residues: CASSLDFLRYNEQFF. CDR3 in DNA: TGTGCCAGCAGCTTAGATTTTCTGCGTTACAATGAGCAGTTCTTC.

This clonotype came up many times. This sequence joins TRBV3-1 and TRBJ2-1; D possibly uses TRBD1 or TRBD2 (5 bases each). Germline CDR1 and CDR2: LGHDT and YNNKEL (reference sequence). There are 14 residues in the CDR3. V was trimmed by 9 bases and J by 5 bases, leaving 17 bases between them. The CDR3 DNA is TGTGCCAGTTACCGGGACCGATCCCACAATGAGCAGTTCTTC. It codes for CASYRDRSHNEQFF.

The table lists this clonotype with many counts. The rearrangement joins TRBV29-1 to TRBJ2-7; D is tentatively TRBD1 or TRBD2 (5 bases each). CDR3 size: 12 residues. Germline assignment: CDR1 SQVTM and CDR2 ANQGSEA. V lost 7 bases and J lost 0, with 10 bases in between. CDR3 sequence (DNA): TGCAGCGCTGGGACGGGCTCCTACGAGCAGTACTTC. It codes for CSAGTGSYEQYF.

This clonotype was observed many times. The rearrangement links TRBV7-8 to TRBJ2-3, with unresolved D. Trimming took 5 bases from V and 5 from J, leaving 14 bases between them. In germline, CDR1 is SGHVS, CDR2 FQNEAQ. This CDR3 has 14 amino acids. The CDR3 sequence: CASSPGPGRDTQYF. In DNA form, the CDR3 reads TGTGCCAGCAGCCCCGGCCCAGGTCGAGATACGCAGTATTTT.

This clonotype was recorded many times. The V call is TRBV28, the J call TRBJ2-3; maybe TRBD2 (5 bases). Trimming shortened V by 6 bases and J by 4 bases, and 23 bases separated the two germline ends. The CDR3 covers 17 residues. The germline V gene encodes CDR1 MDHEN and CDR2 SYDVKM. The CDR3 DNA reads TGTGCCAGCAGCTCAAGCAGGAGGCATGGTTCAGCAGATACGCAGTATTTT. Translating gives CASSSSRRHGSADTQYF.

In this sample, this clonotype turned up a few times. In this CDR3 the conserved last residue, phenylalanine or tryptophan, is missing, so a read error is likely. As DNA, the CDR3 is TGCGCCAGCAGCTGGAGCGGCGACTCTGGAAACACCATATATCTT. As protein: CASSWSGDSGNTIYL. This chain connects TRBV5-1 to TRBJ1-3; D is unclear. V was pared by 3 bases and J by 0 bases, with 10 bases between. This CDR3 has 15 amino acids. Germline-derived CDR1 and CDR2 are SGHRS and YFSETQ.

V gene TRBV11-2 combines with J gene TRBJ1-1; TRBD1 might be the D (6 bases). The CDR3 is made up of 13 amino acids. Trimming cost V 1 base and J 6 bases, with 9 bases left between them. The germline V gene encodes CDR1 SGHAT and CDR2 FQNNGV. The CDR3 nucleotides read TGTGCCAGCAGCTTAGCAGGGGAAGCTGAAGCTTTCTTT. Protein sequence: CASSLAGEAEAFF. The full variable domain, completed using reference TRBV11-2 and TRBJ1-1, is EAGVAQSPRYKIIEKRQSVAFWCNPISGHATLYWYQQILGQGPKLLIQFQNNGVVDDSQLPKDRFSAERLKGVDSTLKIQPAKLEDSAVYLCASSLAGEAEAFFGQGTRLTVV.

This clonotype was seen only a few times. The genes are TRBV12-3 or TRBV12-4 and TRBJ2-3; D gene uncertain. The CDR3 is 13 residues long. Trimming removed 6 bases from V and 6 bases from J, with 13 bases in between. CDR3 sequence: CASRYGSSDTQYF. The DNA for the CDR3 is TGTGCCAGCAGATACGGGTCGTCGGATACGCAGTATTTT.

This clonotype was observed a handful of times. In nucleotides, the CDR3 is TGCAGTGCTAGAGATCGACATGGAGTCTACGAGCAGTACTTC. Protein: CSARDRHGVYEQYF. The rearrangement links TRBV20-1 to TRBJ2-7; D call uncertain. V gave up 0 bases and J gave up 3 bases, with 12 bases separating them. The CDR3 is made up of 14 amino acids. CDR1 is DFQATT and CDR2 is SNEGSKA in the germline V gene (reference sequence).

Only a few counts were recorded for this clonotype. This rearrangement joins TRBV10-1 to TRBJ2-7; no definite D call. With 0 bases removed from V and 2 bases from J, the gap between germline ends came to 11 bases. This CDR3 is 15 amino acids long. Germline V gene lookup returns CDR1 WNHNN and CDR2 SYGVQD (reference sequence). CDR3 amino acids: CASSESSVGPYEQYF. As DNA, the CDR3 is TGCGCCAGCAGTGAGTCCTCCGTAGGACCCTACGAGCAGTACTTC.